A selection of T cell receptor beta chains follows, all from one sample in a study of OX40 agonist ivuxolimab in advanced cancers. TCRdb's copy holds only in-frame clones and misses some; the assay was immunoSEQ multiplex PCR. The data hold approximately 79,000 clones, with approximately 92% observed a single time. Sequences were derived from CD4+ or CD8+ T cells sorted from blood, sampled in a trial of the OX40 agonist ivuxolimab. The receptors derive from an adult with an advanced solid tumor such as melanoma, head and neck, liver or kidney cancer. Each CDR3 is given with its conserved first and last residue. The order of the fields is clone size, J gene, V gene, D gene, CDR3 protein, CDR3 DNA. The D gene is left open where the match is weak. Some rows mark clone size as missing; the rest say once, few, many or name a class of expanded clone.

clone_size: .
j_call: TRBJ2-7
v_call: TRBV4-3
d_call: .
cdr3_aa: CASSQEWGRLYF
cdr3_nt: TGCGCCAGCAGCCAAGAGTGGGGCAGGTTATACTTC

clone_size: .
j_call: TRBJ2-1
v_call: TRBV7-6
d_call: .
cdr3_aa: CASSLYRTTHNEQFF
cdr3_nt: TGTGCCAGCAGCTTATACCGGACTACTCACAATGAGCAGTTCTTC

clone_size: .
j_call: TRBJ2-2
v_call: TRBV11-2
d_call: .
cdr3_aa: CASSSRPRTVNTGELFF
cdr3_nt: TGTGCCAGCAGCTCCCGTCCCCGGACGGTGAACACCGGGGAGCTGTTTTTT

clone_size: .
j_call: TRBJ1-2
v_call: TRBV27
d_call: .
cdr3_aa: CASTPDTNYGYTF
cdr3_nt: TGTGCCAGCACGCCAGACACTAACTATGGCTACACCTTC

clone_size: medium-sized
j_call: TRBJ2-2
v_call: TRBV19
d_call: TRBD2
cdr3_aa: CASSIDRLAGEESGELFF
cdr3_nt: TGTGCCAGTAGTATAGATCGCCTAGCGGGGGAGGAGAGCGGGGAGCTGTTTTTT

clone_size: once
j_call: TRBJ2-5
v_call: TRBV5-1
d_call: TRBD2
cdr3_aa: CASSLLGTGGTQETQYF
cdr3_nt: TGCGCCAGCAGCTTGCTCGGGACGGGGGGGACACAAGAGACCCAGTACTTC

clone_size: .
j_call: TRBJ2-1
v_call: TRBV4-1
d_call: .
cdr3_aa: CASSQDPRYNEQFF
cdr3_nt: TGCGCCAGCAGCCAAGATCCGAGATACAATGAGCAGTTCTTC

clone_size: .
j_call: TRBJ2-1
v_call: TRBV5-1
d_call: .
cdr3_aa: CASSLSAVNRAIDEQFF
cdr3_nt: TGCGCCAGCAGCTTGAGCGCAGTTAACAGGGCCATCGATGAGCAGTTCTTC

clone_size: .
j_call: TRBJ2-7
v_call: TRBV11-1
d_call: .
cdr3_aa: CASSSWREGPGAYF
cdr3_nt: TGTGCCAGCAGCTCCTGGAGAGAAGGGCCAGGCGCGTACTTC

clone_size: .
j_call: TRBJ1-5
v_call: TRBV9
d_call: TRBD1
cdr3_aa: CASSGGGQFNQPQHF
cdr3_nt: TGTGCCAGCAGCGGAGGGGGACAGTTTAATCAGCCCCAGCATTTT

clone_size: .
j_call: TRBJ1-2
v_call: TRBV5-6
d_call: .
cdr3_aa: CASSQTGTNYGYTF
cdr3_nt: TGTGCCAGCAGCCAAACCGGGACAAACTATGGCTACACCTTC

clone_size: .
j_call: TRBJ2-7
v_call: TRBV4-3
d_call: TRBD1
cdr3_aa: CASSQAGGGEQYF
cdr3_nt: TGCGCCAGCAGCCAGGCAGGGGGCGGGGAGCAGTACTTC

clone_size: .
j_call: TRBJ2-7
v_call: TRBV5-1
d_call: TRBD2
cdr3_aa: CASSVSGGLAYEQYF
cdr3_nt: TGCGCCAGCAGCGTTAGCGGGGGACTCGCCTACGAGCAGTACTTC

clone_size: .
j_call: TRBJ2-7
v_call: TRBV7-2
d_call: .
cdr3_aa: CASTEGSSYEQYF
cdr3_nt: TGTGCCAGCACGGAGGGATCCTCCTACGAGCAGTACTTC

clone_size: .
j_call: TRBJ1-2
v_call: TRBV9
d_call: .
cdr3_aa: CASSVGGDGYTF
cdr3_nt: TGTGCCAGCAGCGTAGGGGGTGATGGCTACACCTTC

clone_size: .
j_call: TRBJ2-7
v_call: TRBV6-1
d_call: .
cdr3_aa: CASSITVGECEF
cdr3_nt: TGTGCCAGCAGTATCACAGTGGGCGAATGTGAATTC

clone_size: .
j_call: TRBJ1-1
v_call: TRBV9
d_call: .
cdr3_aa: CASQGQNTEAFF
cdr3_nt: TGTGCCAGTCAGGGACAGAACACTGAAGCTTTCTTT

clone_size: once
j_call: TRBJ1-3
v_call: TRBV11-2
d_call: .
cdr3_aa: CASSLGRTPGNTIYF
cdr3_nt: TGTGCCAGCAGCTTAGGCAGGACCCCTGGAAACACCATATATTTT

clone_size: .
j_call: TRBJ1-1
v_call: TRBV7-2
d_call: .
cdr3_aa: CASSLPGGNTEAFF
cdr3_nt: TGTGCCAGCAGCTTACCAGGAGGGAACACTGAAGCTTTCTTT

clone_size: .
j_call: TRBJ2-1
v_call: TRBV7-3
d_call: .
cdr3_aa: CASSNSGDPLYNEQFF
cdr3_nt: TGTGCCAGCAGCAACAGCGGTGATCCACTCTACAATGAGCAGTTCTTC

clone_size: .
j_call: TRBJ2-7
v_call: TRBV6-5
d_call: .
cdr3_aa: CASSYGQPLYEQYF
cdr3_nt: TGTGCCAGCAGTTACGGACAGCCTCTTTACGAGCAGTACTTC

clone_size: .
j_call: TRBJ2-3
v_call: TRBV5-1
d_call: .
cdr3_aa: CASSSPDTQYF
cdr3_nt: TGCGCCAGCAGCTCGCCGGATACGCAGTATTTT

clone_size: .
j_call: TRBJ2-3
v_call: TRBV2
d_call: TRBD2
cdr3_aa: CASNGAGGLSTDTQYF
cdr3_nt: TGTGCCAGCAACGGCGCGGGGGGGCTTAGCACAGATACGCAGTATTTT

clone_size: .
j_call: TRBJ2-5
v_call: TRBV7-8
d_call: .
cdr3_aa: CASSLLGWGRETQYF
cdr3_nt: TGTGCCAGCAGCTTATTAGGGTGGGGCCGGGAGACCCAGTACTTC

clone_size: once
j_call: TRBJ1-6
v_call: TRBV6-5
d_call: .
cdr3_aa: CASSWASSYNSPLHF
cdr3_nt: TGTGCCAGCAGTTGGGCCAGCTCCTATAATTCACCCCTCCACTTT

clone_size: .
j_call: TRBJ2-7
v_call: TRBV7-8
d_call: .
cdr3_aa: CASSLGLEQYF
cdr3_nt: TGTGCCAGCAGCTTAGGTCTCGAGCAGTACTTC

clone_size: .
j_call: TRBJ1-3
v_call: TRBV15
d_call: .
cdr3_aa: CATSRATSAGNTIYF
cdr3_nt: TGTGCCACCAGCAGAGCCACTAGCGCCGGAAACACCATATATTTT

clone_size: .
j_call: TRBJ2-7
v_call: TRBV6-6
d_call: .
cdr3_aa: CASSYGESEQYF
cdr3_nt: TGTGCCAGCAGTTACGGAGAGAGCGAGCAGTACTTC

clone_size: .
j_call: TRBJ1-1
v_call: TRBV5-1
d_call: .
cdr3_aa: CASSLFPGYEAFF
cdr3_nt: TGCGCCAGCAGCTTGTTCCCAGGGTATGAAGCTTTCTTT

clone_size: .
j_call: TRBJ2-3
v_call: TRBV13
d_call: .
cdr3_aa: CASQQGYRTDTQYF
cdr3_nt: TGTGCCAGCCAACAGGGATATCGCACAGATACGCAGTATTTT

clone_size: once
j_call: TRBJ2-3
v_call: TRBV14
d_call: TRBD2
cdr3_aa: CASSQDGGSGYYTDTQYF
cdr3_nt: TGTGCCAGCAGCCAAGATGGTGGTAGCGGGTACTACACAGATACGCAGTATTTT

clone_size: .
j_call: TRBJ1-6
v_call: TRBV13
d_call: .
cdr3_aa: CASSLESSYNSPLHF
cdr3_nt: TGTGCCAGCAGCTTAGAGTCCTCCTATAATTCACCCCTCCACTTT

clone_size: .
j_call: TRBJ2-2
v_call: TRBV15
d_call: .
cdr3_aa: CATSRAEDGSGELFF
cdr3_nt: TGTGCCACCAGCAGAGCTGAGGATGGCTCCGGGGAGCTGTTTTTT

clone_size: .
j_call: TRBJ1-5
v_call: TRBV5-1
d_call: .
cdr3_aa: CASSLDGDSNQPQHF
cdr3_nt: TGCGCCAGCAGCTTGGACGGGGATAGCAATCAGCCCCAGCATTTT

clone_size: .
j_call: TRBJ2-6
v_call: TRBV2
d_call: .
cdr3_aa: CASSDTSGANVLTF
cdr3_nt: TGTGCCAGCAGTGACACATCTGGGGCCAACGTCCTGACTTTC

clone_size: .
j_call: TRBJ2-2
v_call: TRBV4-1
d_call: TRBD1
cdr3_aa: CASSSGQFTGELFF
cdr3_nt: TGCGCCAGCAGCTCGGGACAGTTCACCGGGGAGCTGTTTTTT

clone_size: .
j_call: TRBJ1-1
v_call: TRBV29-1
d_call: .
cdr3_aa: CSCPYGAEAFF
cdr3_nt: TGCAGCTGCCCGTATGGGGCAGAAGCTTTCTTT

clone_size: .
j_call: TRBJ2-3
v_call: TRBV7-3
d_call: .
cdr3_aa: CASSRMGGPRADTQYF
cdr3_nt: TGTGCCAGCAGCCGAATGGGGGGGCCGAGAGCTGATACGCAGTATTTT

clone_size: .
j_call: TRBJ2-7
v_call: TRBV6-6
d_call: .
cdr3_aa: CASSYTGYEQYF
cdr3_nt: TGTGCCAGCAGTTATACAGGCTACGAGCAGTACTTC

clone_size: once
j_call: TRBJ1-1
v_call: TRBV19
d_call: .
cdr3_aa: CASSIGGGTEAFF
cdr3_nt: TGTGCCAGTAGTATAGGGGGGGGCACTGAAGCTTTCTTT

clone_size: once
j_call: TRBJ2-7
v_call: TRBV2
d_call: TRBD2
cdr3_aa: CASSELAGDYEQYF
cdr3_nt: TGTGCCAGCAGTGAACTAGCGGGGGACTACGAGCAGTACTTC

clone_size: .
j_call: TRBJ1-1
v_call: TRBV15
d_call: TRBD1
cdr3_aa: CATSRDKGAGLNTEAFF
cdr3_nt: TGTGCCACCAGCAGAGATAAGGGGGCAGGGCTGAACACTGAAGCTTTCTTT

clone_size: .
j_call: TRBJ1-1
v_call: TRBV5-4
d_call: .
cdr3_aa: CASRQGGVTEAFF
cdr3_nt: TGTGCCAGCAGGCAGGGTGGGGTCACTGAAGCTTTCTTT

clone_size: .
j_call: TRBJ2-7
v_call: TRBV9
d_call: .
cdr3_aa: CASSVDNRAYEQYF
cdr3_nt: TGTGCCAGCAGCGTAGATAACAGGGCCTACGAGCAGTACTTC

clone_size: .
j_call: TRBJ1-2
v_call: TRBV2
d_call: .
cdr3_aa: CASSEALRGFGGYTF
cdr3_nt: TGTGCCAGCAGTGAAGCGCTTCGGGGGTTCGGCGGCTACACCTTC

clone_size: .
j_call: TRBJ2-1
v_call: TRBV30
d_call: .
cdr3_aa: CAWSPGDFYNEQFF
cdr3_nt: TGTGCCTGGAGCCCCGGGGACTTCTACAATGAGCAGTTCTTC

clone_size: few
j_call: TRBJ1-1
v_call: TRBV5-1
d_call: .
cdr3_aa: CASSLAGLGTEAFF
cdr3_nt: TGCGCCAGCAGCTTGGCGGGATTAGGGACTGAAGCTTTCTTT

clone_size: once
j_call: TRBJ2-7
v_call: TRBV4-1
d_call: .
cdr3_aa: CASSQFGGYEQYF
cdr3_nt: TGCGCCAGCAGCCAATTTGGGGGCTACGAGCAGTACTTC

clone_size: .
j_call: TRBJ1-1
v_call: TRBV5-1
d_call: .
cdr3_aa: CASQGTENTEAFF
cdr3_nt: TGCGCCAGTCAAGGGACCGAGAACACTGAAGCTTTCTTT

clone_size: .
j_call: TRBJ2-3
v_call: TRBV7-3
d_call: TRBD1
cdr3_aa: CASSAGQGTDTQYF
cdr3_nt: TGTGCCAGCAGCGCCGGACAGGGCACAGATACGCAGTATTTT

clone_size: .
j_call: TRBJ2-5
v_call: TRBV4-1
d_call: .
cdr3_aa: CASSQEIGFQETQYF
cdr3_nt: TGCGCCAGCAGCCAAGAGATAGGGTTTCAAGAGACCCAGTACTTC

clone_size: .
j_call: TRBJ2-1
v_call: TRBV5-4
d_call: .
cdr3_aa: CASSLGGTPSNEQFF
cdr3_nt: TGTGCCAGCAGCTTGGGGGGGACCCCCTCCAATGAGCAGTTCTTC

clone_size: .
j_call: TRBJ1-6
v_call: TRBV6-5
d_call: .
cdr3_aa: CASSYRDSNSPLHF
cdr3_nt: TGTGCCAGCAGTTACAGAGACAGCAATTCACCCCTCCACTTT